These T cell receptor beta chains were read from a single sample in a study of cytomegalovirus exposure and HLA in healthy donors. The table came from immunoSEQ multiplex PCR; TCRdb's copy has only in-frame clones and leaves some out. The sample lists 50,000 to 65,000 clones; over 60% were seen once. Material for sequencing was PBMCs. These receptors were obtained from a man in his fifties in good health and CMV-seropositive. Each CDR3 is given with its conserved first and last residue. A D gene is named only where the DNA matches it firmly. Expanded clones are given a class, and other clones once, few, many or no size at all.

cdr3_aa: CASSFMWSLETQYF
cdr3_nt: TGTGCCAGCAGTTTCATGTGGAGTTTAGAGACCCAGTACTTC
v_call: TRBV27
j_call: TRBJ2-5
d_call: NA
clone_size: NA

cdr3_aa: CASSLGQGVEGYTF
cdr3_nt: TGCGCCAGCAGCTTGGGACAGGGGGTAGAAGGCTACACCTTC
v_call: TRBV5-1
j_call: TRBJ1-2
d_call: TRBD1
clone_size: NA

cdr3_aa: CASRIGQSSYNSPLHF
cdr3_nt: TGTGCCAGCAGAATCGGACAGAGCTCCTATAATTCACCCCTCCACTTT
v_call: TRBV25-1
j_call: TRBJ1-6
d_call: NA
clone_size: NA

cdr3_aa: CSVDGLASTDTQYF
cdr3_nt: TGCAGCGTTGATGGACTAGCGAGCACAGATACGCAGTATTTT
v_call: TRBV29-1
j_call: TRBJ2-3
d_call: TRBD2
clone_size: NA

cdr3_aa: CASRGWRSLNTEAFF
cdr3_nt: TGTGCCAGCAGGGGATGGAGGTCCCTGAACACTGAAGCTTTCTTT
v_call: TRBV11-2
j_call: TRBJ1-1
d_call: NA
clone_size: NA

cdr3_aa: CASSLAGNNEQFF
cdr3_nt: TGCGCCAGCAGCTTGGCAGGGAACAATGAGCAGTTCTTC
v_call: TRBV5-1
j_call: TRBJ2-1
d_call: NA
clone_size: few

cdr3_aa: CASSLPGGRGAAKNIQYF
cdr3_nt: TGCGCCAGCAGCTTGCCAGGGGGCCGTGGTGCGGCCAAAAACATTCAGTACTTC
v_call: TRBV5-1
j_call: TRBJ2-4
d_call: TRBD1
clone_size: NA

cdr3_aa: CASSPPGQTNTDTQYF
cdr3_nt: TGTGCCAGCAGCCCCCCGGGACAGACTAACACAGATACGCAGTATTTT
v_call: TRBV5-4
j_call: TRBJ2-3
d_call: TRBD1
clone_size: NA

cdr3_aa: CASSFSGRTPTDTQYF
cdr3_nt: TGTGCCAGCAGTTTCAGCGGGAGAACTCCCACAGATACGCAGTATTTT
v_call: TRBV27
j_call: TRBJ2-3
d_call: TRBD2
clone_size: NA

cdr3_aa: CASSLWGPSYNEQFF
cdr3_nt: TGTGCCAGCAGCTTATGGGGGCCTTCCTACAATGAGCAGTTCTTC
v_call: TRBV7-8
j_call: TRBJ2-1
d_call: NA
clone_size: few